This T cell receptor (beta chain) was observed in a study of T cells in Graves' hyperthyroidism and ophthalmopathy (dated by TCRdb to the late 2010s). As for the study more broadly: Peripheral blood was collected at initial diagnosis, before any treatment. The paper describes TCR Vbeta CDR3 sequencing of some 130 peripheral blood samples, made up of under 50 ophthalmopathy patients, some 76 hyperthyroidism patients and some 17 progressor patients. Prospective prediction of ophthalmopathy was tested in an independent validation cohort consisting of 18 hyperthyroidism patients and approximately 16 patients who later progressed to ophthalmopathy. The 75 to 100 discovery patients were randomly split 7:3 into training and test sets. In addition, the study compared T-cell repertoires in thyroid tissue and in blood from about 6 Graves' hyperthyroidism patients. After sampling, hyperthyroidism patients received methimazole starting at 30 mg daily, and ophthalmopathy patients received high-dose intravenous methylprednisolone. A discovery cohort of about a hundred patients, 43 with Graves' ophthalmopathy and approximately 57 with stable Graves' hyperthyroidism, was used to find distinguishing TCR V-J signatures. Overall study results and their limits: Most expanded thyroid clonotypes (frequency above 0.001) were also detected in blood, suggesting blood repertoires may reflect thyroid immune responses. No statistical method was used to fix the sample size in advance, and group allocation was not hidden from the investigators. In validation, the model predicted progression to ophthalmopathy with roughly 70% sensitivity and 72.22% specificity, a median of roughly seven months before onset. In cross-validation, a model built on a 13 V-J signature told ophthalmopathy apart from stable hyperthyroidism with roughly 87% sensitivity and approximately 84% specificity, and in testing the same model reached 80%/75%.

Stable Graves' hyperthyroidism was defined as the absence of progression to ophthalmopathy over 18 months of follow-up. Hyperthyroidism patients were newly diagnosed, had a disease duration of under 2 months, and were aged 18 to 65 years. The study excluded patients with uncontrolled infections, other autoimmune diseases, pregnancy or lactation. Diagnoses were based on clinical symptoms, serum thyroxine and TRAb, thyroid ultrasound and orbital computed tomography. PBMCs were isolated from about 10 ml of fresh peripheral blood by Ficoll-Paque density gradient centrifugation. Trizol reagent was used to extract total RNA, and RNA quality was then checked on an Agilent 2100 Bioanalyzer. Amplification of TCR beta CDR3 regions was carried out from RNA transcripts. For the first round of RT-PCR on the TCR CDR3, the HTBI primer set was used together with the Qiagen OneStep RT-PCR kit. Libraries were constructed in a second round of multiplex PCR, after which size selection and purification were performed. The libraries were sequenced on an Illumina HiSeq2000 using paired-end 100 bp reads. As for the original processing: Raw data were processed with SOAPnuke, discarding reads with adapters, uncalled bases, mean Phred below 15, or no exact constant-primer or identifier match. High-quality paired reads were merged using COPE v1.2.5, and each unique nucleotide sequence was defined as a clonotype. Clonotypes were aligned to IMGT TRBV, TRBD and TRBJ reference segments using MiTCR v1.1. The analysis was restricted to V-J combinations with a frequency above 0.0001, which together covered about 99% of the repertoires. A TCS score was defined as the ratio of F50 (clonal expansion) to E x V (chaos), with BLOSUM62-based TCRdist applied between CDR3 peptides within each V-J. Welch's t-statistics and random forest reduced around 510 V-J features to 10 to 15, which were used in a naive Bayes classifier (R e1071). Using fastp at Q25 and MiXCR, TCRdb reprocessed the public reads and kept productive beta chains. Merged by CDR3 protein, the rows form single entries marked with the most common genes and DNA. TCRdb's processing, not the authors' own work, is the source of the V and J calls. The sample contains around 620,000 distinct CDR3 sequences, under 20% of them found a single time. The ten largest make up 3% to 4.5% of the sample.

The germline V gene (reference sequence) gives CDR1 as DFQATT and CDR2 as SNEGSKA. V sheds 3 bases and J sheds 4 bases, leaving 12 bases between their ends. Reading from cysteine to phenylalanine, the CDR3 counts 13 amino acids. Left in the record is the CDR3 DNA by itself, 39 bases read in frame from the first base. This clonotype occurred many times. Its antigen has not been determined. Base-call qualities are not available, and no considerably larger clone is one nucleotide away. The chain uses TRBV20-1 and TRBJ1-2, and TRBD1 may be the D gene, going by 5 matching bases. The clonotype was recovered from a woman younger than 45 with Graves' hyperthyroidism. The sample comprised blood. Here the CDR3 is given as CSARRRDSYGYTF. At the DNA level, the sequence is TGCAGTGCTAGGCGCAGGGATAGCTATGGCTACACCTTC.